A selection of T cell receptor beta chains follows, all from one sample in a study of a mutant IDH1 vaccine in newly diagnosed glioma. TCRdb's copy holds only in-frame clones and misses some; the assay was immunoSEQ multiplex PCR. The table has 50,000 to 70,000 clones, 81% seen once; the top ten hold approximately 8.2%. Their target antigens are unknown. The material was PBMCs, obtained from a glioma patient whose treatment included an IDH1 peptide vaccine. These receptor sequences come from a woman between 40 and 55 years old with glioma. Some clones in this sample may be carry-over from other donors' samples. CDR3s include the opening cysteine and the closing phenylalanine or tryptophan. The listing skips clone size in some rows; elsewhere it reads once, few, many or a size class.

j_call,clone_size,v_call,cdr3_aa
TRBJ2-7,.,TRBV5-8,CASSLLEGEQYF
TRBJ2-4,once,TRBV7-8,CASSLRGNIGKNIQYF
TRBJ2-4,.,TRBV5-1,CASSPGPGGSGIQYF
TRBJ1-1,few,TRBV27,CARNTQGGHTEAFF
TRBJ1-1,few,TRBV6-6,CASSSPTEAFF
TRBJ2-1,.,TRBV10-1,CASRASGIGEQFF
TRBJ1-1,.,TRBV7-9,CASRAAGETNTEAFF
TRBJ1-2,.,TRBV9,CASSVALDRDGANYGYTF
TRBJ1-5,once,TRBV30,CAWSVYSNQPQHF
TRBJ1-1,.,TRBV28,CASTLGTGRRTEAFF
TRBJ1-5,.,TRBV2,CASRNSNQPQHF